The 5 T cell receptor beta chains in this list originate from one sample, sequenced in a study of response to subunit inactivated influenza vaccine. TCRdb redid the calling of the RT-PCR reads with MiXCR, one entry per CDR3 protein. Among about half a million distinct CDR3 sequences, 25% were seen once, and the ten largest hold approximately 2%. The starting material was CD4+ T cells sorted from PBMCs, obtained 5 days after vaccination. These receptors were obtained from a man aged 45-65 years who received an inactivated influenza vaccine.

A few counts support this clonotype. CDR3 in amino acids: CASSFGGFSNQPQHF. The CDR3 DNA sequence: TGTGCCAGCAGTTTTGGAGGTTTTAGCAATCAGCCCCAGCATTTT. The rearrangement joins TRBV12-3 or TRBV12-4 to TRBJ1-5; no clear D. The CDR3 consists of 15 residues. Trimming took off 3 bases at V and 0 bases at J, with 9 bases between the two ends.

The chain recombines TRBV10-3 with TRBJ2-7, with 10 nucleotides matching TRBD1. The CDR3 consists of 15 residues. Germline CDR1 and CDR2: ENHRY and SYGVKD. Trimming took 3 bases from V and 1 from J; bases not matched to a gene: 3. The CDR3 nucleotides read TGTGCCATCAGTGACCCGGGACAGGGGTCCTACGAGCAGTACTTC. This translates into CAISDPGQGSYEQYF.

The chain is built from TRBV4-1 and TRBJ1-5; unclear D gene. Per germline, CDR1 MGHRA and CDR2 YSYEKL. The CDR3 runs 14 residues. V lost 2 bases and J 3 bases, leaving 8 bases between the germline ends. The DNA of the CDR3 is TGCGCCAGCAGCCAAAACCCCCCCAATCAGCCCCAGCATTTT. Protein sequence: CASSQNPPNQPQHF.

This clonotype showed up just a few times. The chain carries TRBV12-3 or TRBV12-4 and TRBJ2-1; D is uncertain. The CDR3 runs 13 residues. V was clipped by 5 bases and J by 8 bases, with 13 bases between them. CDR3 residues: CASSPILLDEQFF. Here the CDR3 DNA reads TGTGCCAGCAGTCCAATCTTGCTGGATGAGCAGTTCTTC.

This clonotype was counted between two and nine times. The V call is TRBV5-8, the J call TRBJ1-2; 8 positions match TRBD1. Germline V CDR1 and CDR2: SGHTS, YDEGEE. This CDR3 region has 15 residues. Losses at the gene ends were 4 bases for V and 7 bases for J; bases not matched to a gene: 12. The CDR3 region has the DNA TGTGCCAGCAGCAGCCGGGACAGGCTATCGGTTGGCTACACCTTC. This sequence encodes CASSSRDRLSVGYTF.